The 21 T cell receptor beta chains listed next were all sequenced from one sample in a study of cytomegalovirus exposure and HLA in healthy donors. Both 60 Vbeta primers and 13 Jbeta primers went into the PCR. The protocol was immunoSEQ multiplex PCR, while the TCRdb copy is restricted to in-frame clones and leaves out a portion. The sample has about 55,000 clones; around four fifths are singletons. Material: PBMCs. These receptors came from a man aged 30 to 45 in good health and CMV-seronegative.

The chain has TRBV10-3 and TRBJ1-2; 8 bases map to TRBD1. The junction had 8 bases not matched to a gene; V was cut back by 0 bases and J by 8 bases. CDR3 length: 15 residues. CDR1 is ENHRY, CDR2 SYGVKD, per germline. CDR3 amino acids: CAISESQGAPGGYTF. The CDR3 nucleotides are TGTGCCATCAGTGAGTCTCAGGGGGCCCCTGGGGGCTACACCTTC.

This chain links TRBV7-2 with TRBJ2-1; the match to TRBD2 covers 8 bases. The germline V gene has CDR1 SGHTA and CDR2 FQGNSA. This CDR3 has 16 residues. J was trimmed by 6 bases and V by 4 bases; bases with no gene match: 11. In DNA form, the CDR3 reads TGTGCCAGCAGCTCCTTGCTTAGCGGGGCACGCAATGAGCAGTTCTTC. Protein: CASSSLLSGARNEQFF.

V usage is TRBV7-2 and J usage is TRBJ2-3, with 8 bases aligning to TRBD2. The germline CDR1 and CDR2 sequences are SGHTA and FQGNSA. CDR3 length: 16 residues. The trim removed 6 bases at V and 4 bases at J, leaving 12 bases unmatched. The CDR3 spells CASRVQGLANSDTQYF. The DNA for the CDR3 is TGTGCCAGCAGGGTCCAAGGACTAGCAAATTCAGATACGCAGTATTTT.

The chain employs TRBV10-3 and TRBJ2-1; D not certain. The CDR3 sequence is 11 residues long. Germline V CDR1 and CDR2: ENHRY, SYGVKD. Trimming removed 3 bases at V and 10 bases at J, with 7 bases between. CDR3 in DNA: TGTGCCATCAGTGAATCGCGGGAGCAGTTCTTC. It codes for CAISESREQFF.

The chain's CDR3 is CASSYRQGHEQYF. For the CDR3, the DNA is TGTGCCAGCAGCTACCGTCAGGGTCACGAGCAGTACTTC. V is TRBV7-2 and J is TRBJ2-7, with D possibly TRBD1 on 5 matching bases. This CDR3 has 13 residues. V was shortened by 4 bases and J by 5 bases, with 12 bases between the two germline ends. Germline assignment: CDR1 SGHTA and CDR2 FQGNSA.

V gene TRBV28 combines with J gene TRBJ1-5; D not certain. CDR1 and CDR2 from the germline V gene are MDHEN and SYDVKM. With 2 bases removed from V and 3 bases from J, the gap between germline ends came to 8 bases. The CDR3 runs 14 residues. The CDR3 here is CASSLHSPNQPQHF. The CDR3 nucleotides are TGTGCCAGCAGTTTACACAGTCCCAATCAGCCCCAGCATTTT.

The chain has TRBV27 and TRBJ1-6, with TRBD1 identical over 9 bases. This CDR3 is 14 amino acids long. V gave up 4 bases and J gave up 10 bases; unmatched junction bases: 5. Germline V lookup: CDR1 MNHEY, CDR2 SMNVEV (reference sequence). CDR3 amino acids: CASSSTGGGSPLHF. For the CDR3, the DNA is TGTGCCAGCAGTTCGACAGGGGGAGGATCACCCCTCCACTTT.

The rearrangement links TRBV30 to TRBJ1-2; 8 bases map to TRBD1. The germline gives CDR1 GTSNPN, CDR2 SVGIG (reference sequence). The trim removed 5 bases at V and 7 bases at J, leaving 6 bases unmatched. The CDR3 covers 12 residues. The CDR3 coding sequence is TGTGCCTGGGCTCAGGGGGCGCGTGGCTACACCTTC. It is translated as CAWAQGARGYTF.

The sample holds a few counts of this clone. DNA of the CDR3: TGTGCCAGCAGCTCCTCAGGGGGAGCTAACTATGGCTACACCTTC. Encoded protein: CASSSSGGANYGYTF. V is TRBV28 and J is TRBJ1-2; 7 bases line up with TRBD1. Germline assignment: CDR1 MDHEN and CDR2 SYDVKM. V was clipped by 6 bases and J by 0 bases; unmatched bases: 7. The CDR3 has 15 amino acids.

The chain employs TRBV29-1 and TRBJ1-3; D possibly corresponds to TRBD1 (6 bases). V lost 5 bases to trimming and J lost 4 bases, with 12 bases between them. CDR1 is SQVTM, CDR2 ANQGSEA, per germline. CDR3 size: 13 residues. The CDR3 coding sequence is TGCAGCGTTACAGGGTCTGTCGGAAACACCATATATTTT. It translates to CSVTGSVGNTIYF.

The CDR3 DNA reads as TGTGCCAGTCAGGCGGCTCAGGGGAGCTCCTACAATGAGCAGTTCTTC. Its protein product is CASQAAQGSSYNEQFF. This chain joins TRBV19 and TRBJ2-1; D perhaps matches TRBD1 (6 bases). The germline gives CDR1 LNHDA, CDR2 SQIVND (reference sequence). The CDR3 is made up of 16 amino acids. Trimming cost V 8 bases and J 0 bases, with 17 bases left between them.

This clone was seen more than once but under ten times. J is TRBJ1-1 and V is TRBV10-3; no reliable D call. The CDR3 is made up of 13 amino acids. V was clipped by 10 bases and J by 0 bases, with 12 bases between them. Looked up from germline, CDR1 is ENHRY and CDR2 is SYGVKD. Written as DNA, the CDR3 is TGTGCCACCCGGGAACAAATGAACACTGAAGCTTTCTTT. Its protein is CATREQMNTEAFF.

This clone was found once. The V and J genes are TRBV5-1 and TRBJ2-7; D call uncertain. CDR1 is SGHRS, CDR2 YFSETQ, per germline. V was shortened by 5 bases and J by 6 bases, with 12 bases between the two germline ends. There are 12 residues in the CDR3. CDR3 DNA sequence: TGCGCCAGCAGTGCGGTCTCGCGCGAGCAGTACTTC. Translating gives CASSAVSREQYF.

The chain joins TRBV2 to TRBJ2-5; a possible D gene is TRBD1 (7 bases). The CDR3 runs 12 residues. Germline V gene lookup returns CDR1 SNHLY and CDR2 FYNNEI. Trimming removed 8 bases at V and 7 bases at J, with 14 bases between. The CDR3 bases are TGTGCCAGCGGAGGGGGCATACCGACCCAGTACTTC. It encodes CASGGGIPTQYF.

V is TRBV6-6 and J is TRBJ1-4; 10 bases match TRBD1. Germline CDR1 and CDR2: MNHNY and SVGAGI (reference sequence). This CDR3 has 15 residues. V shed 5 bases, J shed 5 bases, and the junction held 5 bases outside the gene matches. CDR3 nucleotide sequence: TGTGCCAGCAGTGGGACAGGGGAAGTAAATGAAAAACTGTTTTTT. Protein: CASSGTGEVNEKLFF.

This sequence joins TRBV11-3 and TRBJ2-7; weak D call: TRBD2 (6 bases). Germline V gene lookup returns CDR1 SGHNT and CDR2 YENEEA. The CDR3 covers 13 residues. Trimming took off 2 bases at V and 6 bases at J, with 11 bases between the two ends. DNA of the CDR3: TGTGCCAGCAGCTTATCCCCGGGACTCGAGCAGTACTTC. This encodes CASSLSPGLEQYF.

This chain uses TRBV11-2 with TRBJ1-2; 9 positions match TRBD1. The CDR3 covers 14 residues. J lost 4 bases, V lost 4 bases, and 4 bases had no gene match. Germline values: CDR1 SGHAT, CDR2 FQNNGV. The CDR3: CASSSQGAGYGYTF. The CDR3 nucleotides are TGTGCCAGCAGCTCACAGGGGGCCGGCTATGGCTACACCTTC.

The rearrangement links TRBV6-1 to TRBJ2-3; possibly TRBD2 for D (6 bases). V gave up 2 bases and J gave up 0 bases, with 21 bases separating them. In germline, CDR1 is MNHNS, CDR2 SASEGT. This CDR3 comprises 19 residues. CDR3 residues: CASSEYGLSRSSSTDTQYF. The CDR3 bases are TGTGCCAGCAGTGAATATGGACTATCAAGATCTTCTAGCACAGATACGCAGTATTTT.

The rearrangement joins TRBV27 to TRBJ1-1, with D unresolved. V shed 2 bases and J shed 4 bases, with 11 bases lying between them. Germline V lookup: CDR1 MNHEY, CDR2 SMNVEV (reference sequence). CDR3 length: 14 residues. The CDR3 protein is CASSLRAGTTEAFF. The DNA for the CDR3 is TGTGCCAGCAGTTTACGTGCAGGAACCACTGAAGCTTTCTTT.

The chain is built from TRBV28 and TRBJ1-5, with D hard to call. The CDR3 has 12 amino acids. Germline V gene lookup returns CDR1 MDHEN and CDR2 SYDVKM. Deletions cut 6 bases from V and 7 bases from J, with 10 bases between. The chain's CDR3 is CASSQVRQPQHF. Written as DNA, the CDR3 is TGTGCCAGCAGCCAGGTTCGACAGCCCCAGCATTTT.

This chain joins TRBV6-6 and TRBJ2-7; 8 positions match TRBD1. With V trimmed by 5 bases and J by 6 bases, 12 bases remained unmatched. The germline V gene encodes CDR1 MNHNY and CDR2 SVGAGI (reference sequence). There are 15 residues in the CDR3. CDR3 region: CASSKPTGDPTEQYF. The CDR3 DNA follows: TGTGCCAGCAGTAAGCCGACAGGGGATCCGACCGAGCAGTACTTC.